This TCR beta chain was captured by sequencing in a study of blood T cell repertoires in COVID-19. In the authors' methods: The authors estimated nucleated cell counts from reference gene primer amplification. Data came from immunoSEQ multiplex PCR; TCRdb stores just in-frame clones and leaves some out. The DNA was the basis for D and trimming; V, J and clone size are from that table. The profile covers approximately 300,000 clones, with 85% appearing a single time and 1.5% to 2% taken by the ten largest. The cohort comprised adults aged about 18 to 89 years residing in 20 to 25 US areas. Participants had their cohort set by participant-reported clinical history. Exposed enrollees encountered a COVID-19 case at some point within 2 weeks before study entry. Sequenced sample: PBMCs or T cells enriched from blood (not recorded which). This receptor was identified in a woman aged 25 to 39 who had been exposed to COVID-19.

The CDR3 reads CASSKPSGSSYEQYF. The CDR3 bases are TGTGCCAGCAGCAAACCTAGCGGGAGCTCCTACGAGCAGTACTTC. This chain joins TRBV5-4 and TRBJ2-7; TRBD2 agrees at 10 bases. Losses at the gene ends were 4 bases for V and 0 bases for J; bases not matched to a gene: 4. Germline CDR1 reads SGHNT; CDR2 reads YYREEE (reference sequence). CDR3 size: 15 residues.